The count of the clone carrying this TCR beta chain is one. The target antigen is unknown. PCR employed 60 Vbeta and 13 Jbeta primers. Some clones are missing from TCRdb's copy, which holds only in-frame ones; the method was immunoSEQ multiplex PCR. The sample contains under 170,000 clones, 79% of which appear only once. The data originate from a study of cytomegalovirus exposure and HLA in healthy donors. General observations from the study: The authors assumed roughly uniform sequencing depth across donors for presence/absence analyses. In a later analysis, HLA-C alleles had the fewest associated TCRs, DRB1 alleles the most.

The germline CDR1 and CDR2 sequences are SGHVS and FQNEAQ. This CDR3 has 15 amino acids. V usage is TRBV7-8 and J usage is TRBJ2-5, with 9 bases matching TRBD2. Judging by the DNA end, TRBJ2-7 fits better; the J call may be wrong. This TCR was recovered from a human donor in good health. The sample consisted of PBMCs. Here the CDR3 reads CASTRSSGGGYEQYF. The DNA of the CDR3 is TGTGCCAGCACCCGGAGTAGCGGGGGAGGATACGAGCAGTACTTC.